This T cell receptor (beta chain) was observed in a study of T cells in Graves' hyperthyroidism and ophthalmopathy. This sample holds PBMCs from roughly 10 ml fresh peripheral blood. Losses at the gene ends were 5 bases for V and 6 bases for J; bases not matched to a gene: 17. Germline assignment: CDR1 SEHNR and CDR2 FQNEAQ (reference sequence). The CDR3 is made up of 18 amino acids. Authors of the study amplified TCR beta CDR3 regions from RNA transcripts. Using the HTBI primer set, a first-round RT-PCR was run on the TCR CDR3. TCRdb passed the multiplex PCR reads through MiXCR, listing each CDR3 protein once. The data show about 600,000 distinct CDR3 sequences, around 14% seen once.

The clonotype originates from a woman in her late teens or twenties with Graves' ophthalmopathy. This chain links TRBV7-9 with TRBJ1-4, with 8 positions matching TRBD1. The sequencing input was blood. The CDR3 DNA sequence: TGTGCCAGCAGCCCCTCGTTCCCATTGACAGGGGCAGATGAAAAACTGTTTTTT. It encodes CASSPSFPLTGADEKLFF.